This entry lists 19 T cell receptor beta chains sequenced from one sample in a study of blood T cells in healthy people across ages (dated by TCRdb to between 2014 and 2017). The library was prepared using 5' RACE. Sequencing was performed on an Illumina HiSeq 2500. A second about 7 to 11 cycle PCR used a sample-barcoded 5' primer and a J-beta primer mix. The public reads were reanalyzed by TCRdb: fastp trimming at Q25, MiXCR alignment, in-frame beta chains only. Identical CDR3 protein sequences are pooled into one entry, listed with their most common genes and DNA. In all, the sample holds approximately 780,000 distinct CDR3 sequences, and 25% to 30% of those were seen once. The ten most abundant clones make up 3% of the sample. These data were also filed under a second study, of T cells of mothers and their children.

The specimen sequenced was blood. The receptors here all came from a boy aged 5 to 17 in good health.

This clonotype was picked up one time. The chain links TRBV12-3 or TRBV12-4 to TRBJ1-2; maybe TRBD1 (5 bases). There are 14 residues in the CDR3. Trimming stripped 3 bases from V and 2 bases from J, with 10 bases between. The CDR3 nucleotides read TGTGCCAGCAGTTTCCAGGGCTTGAACTATGGCTACACCTTC. Translating gives CASSFQGLNYGYTF.

This clonotype has just one count. V is TRBV6-1 and J is TRBJ1-6; D gene uncertain. Trimming cost V 2 bases and J 10 bases, with 9 bases left between them. The V gene's germline CDR1 is MNHNS and CDR2 SASEGT. CDR3 size: 13 residues. The DNA for the CDR3 is TGTGCCAGCAGTGAACGGCGATTATCACCCCTCCACTTT. Its protein is CASSERRLSPLHF.

This clonotype turned up a few times. V usage is TRBV5-1 and J usage is TRBJ2-1, with D possibly TRBD1 on 6 matching bases. V gave up 5 bases and J gave up 4 bases, with 16 bases separating them. Looked up from germline, CDR1 is SGHRS and CDR2 is YFSETQ. CDR3 length equals 15 residues. CDR3 coding DNA: TGCGCCAGCAGGAGGGGGTCAAACCCTTACAATGAGCAGTTCTTC. Residues: CASRRGSNPYNEQFF.

This clonotype occurred a few times. The chain combines TRBV4-1 with TRBJ1-1, with 7 bases that match TRBD1. The ends lost 3 bases at V and 6 bases at J; junction bases unmatched: 4. Germline CDR1 reads MGHRA; CDR2 reads YSYEKL. CDR3 length: 13 residues. CDR3 DNA sequence: TGCGCCAGCAGCCAGGGGCAGGGGGCTGAAGCTTTCTTT. This codes for CASSQGQGAEAFF.

CDR3 nucleotide sequence: TGCGCCAGCAGCTTGGATGGCAGGGGGCCAGATGGCTACACCTTC. Its protein is CASSLDGRGPDGYTF. The rearrangement joins TRBV5-1 to TRBJ1-2, with 8 bases matching TRBD1. CDR1 SGHRS and CDR2 YFSETQ come from the germline V gene. V was clipped by 0 bases and J by 6 bases; unmatched bases: 7. This CDR3 region has 15 residues. The variable domain in full, with the rest retrieved from reference TRBV5-1 and TRBJ1-2, is KAGVTQTPRYLIKTRGQQVTLSCSPISGHRSVSWYQQTPGQGLQFLFEYFSETQRNKGNFPGRFSGRQFSNSRSEMNVSTLELGDSALYLCASSLDGRGPDGYTFGSGTRLTVV.

This clonotype was recorded many times. The chain combines TRBV29-1 with TRBJ2-7; no reliable D call. Germline loops: CDR1 SQVTM, CDR2 ANQGSEA. The germline V and J ends were trimmed by 6 bases and 0 bases, with 9 bases remaining between them. CDR3 length: 12 amino acids. The CDR3 spells CSVAGNSYEQYF. In nucleotides, the CDR3 is TGCAGCGTGGCAGGAAACTCCTACGAGCAGTACTTC.

Many counts were recorded for this clonotype. This sequence joins TRBV3-1 and TRBJ1-2, with 7 bases fitting TRBD1. Losses at the gene ends were 6 bases for V and 5 bases for J; bases not matched to a gene: 3. Per the germline V gene, CDR1 is LGHDT and CDR2 is YNNKEL (reference sequence). This CDR3 contains 12 residues. CDR3 bases: TGTGCCAGCAGTCAGGGGGGATATGGCTACACCTTC. It encodes CASSQGGYGYTF.

This clonotype occurred a few times. The chain has TRBV7-8 and TRBJ1-2, with no clear D. The V end lost 1 base, the J end lost 4 bases, and 10 bases lay between the germline ends. The CDR3 covers 14 residues. CDR1 SGHVS and CDR2 FQNEAQ come from the germline V gene. The CDR3 here is CASSLVGGIYGYTF. The CDR3 nucleotides read TGTGCCAGCAGCTTAGTGGGCGGCATCTATGGCTACACCTTC.

The chain combines TRBV7-9 with TRBJ1-2, with TRBD1 as a possible D gene (5 bases). This CDR3 has 15 residues. In germline, CDR1 is SEHNR, CDR2 FQNEAQ (reference sequence). Trimming left V 7 bases short and J 3 bases short, with 18 bases between. The CDR3 DNA follows: TGTGCCAGCATCCTCCTCTCCACAGGCGACTATGGCTACACCTTC. It specifies CASILLSTGDYGYTF.

CDR3 region: CASMGLPDNEKLFF. Here the CDR3 DNA reads TGTGCCAGCATGGGACTCCCTGATAATGAAAAACTGTTTTTT. This chain uses TRBV7-9 with TRBJ1-4; D is possibly TRBD1 (5 bases). The ends were cut back, 7 bases at V and 4 bases at J, with 13 bases in the middle. The CDR3 loop spans 14 amino acids. Per the germline V gene, CDR1 is SEHNR and CDR2 is FQNEAQ (reference sequence).

This clonotype was counted only a few times. The chain uses TRBV29-1 and TRBJ2-3; D gene uncertain. With 1 base removed from V and 2 bases from J, the gap between germline ends came to 4 bases. The CDR3 extends over 12 amino acids. The germline gives CDR1 SQVTM, CDR2 ANQGSEA. The CDR3 protein is CSVEGDTDTQYF. The CDR3 nucleotides read TGCAGCGTTGAAGGGGACACAGATACGCAGTATTTT.

The chain is built from TRBV7-9 and TRBJ2-5; D not resolved. V was cut by 5 bases and J by 5 bases, with 15 bases left in between. This CDR3 is built from 14 residues. CDR1 and CDR2 (germline): SEHNR, FQNEAQ (reference sequence). DNA of the CDR3: TGTGCCAGCAGCCCGAGGTCCCGAGTGGAGACCCAGTACTTC. Translating it yields CASSPRSRVETQYF.

This clonotype showed up just a few times. V usage is TRBV12-3 or TRBV12-4 and J usage is TRBJ2-5; D gene ambiguous. With 5 bases removed from V and 4 bases from J, the gap between germline ends came to 14 bases. CDR3 length: 14 residues. In DNA form, the CDR3 reads TGTGCCAGCAGTCCGAGACGCCACGCAGAGACCCAGTACTTC. Its translation is CASSPRRHAETQYF.

This clonotype was counted a few times. The rearrangement links TRBV3-1 to TRBJ1-2; maybe TRBD1 (5 bases). Deletions cut 7 bases from V and 6 bases from J, with 12 bases between. This CDR3 region has 12 residues. CDR1 LGHDT and CDR2 YNNKEL come from the germline V gene (reference sequence). The CDR3: CASTQGGNGYTF. CDR3 DNA sequence: TGTGCCAGCACCCAGGGAGGGAATGGCTACACCTTC.

V usage is TRBV2 and J usage is TRBJ2-1, with D uncertain. Germline-derived CDR1 and CDR2 are SNHLY and FYNNEI. The ends were cut back, 6 bases at V and 2 bases at J, with 11 bases in the middle. This CDR3 has 14 residues. CDR3 protein: CASSREAPYNEQFF. In DNA form, the CDR3 reads TGTGCCAGCAGCCGAGAAGCTCCCTACAATGAGCAGTTCTTC.

The chain is built from TRBV25-1 and TRBJ2-2; the D gene is possibly TRBD1 (5 bases). V was clipped by 1 base and J by 1 base, with 10 bases between them. The CDR3 length is 16 residues. Germline V lookup: CDR1 MGHDK, CDR2 SYGVNS. CDR3 nucleotide sequence: TGTGCCAGCAGTGAATTTCAGGGAAGGAACACCGGGGAGCTGTTTTTT. Translated, it gives CASSEFQGRNTGELFF. The complete variable domain, with remaining parts taken from reference TRBV25-1 and TRBJ2-2, reads EADIYQTPRYLVIGTGKKITLECSQTMGHDKMYWYQQDPGMELHLIHYSYGVNSTEKGDLSSESTVSRIRTEHFPLTLESARPSHTSQYLCASSEFQGRNTGELFFGEGSRLTVL.

The chain links TRBV4-1 to TRBJ2-5; a possible D gene is TRBD1 (6 bases). V lost 3 bases to trimming and J lost 0 bases, with 17 bases between them. From germline, CDR1 is MGHRA and CDR2 YSYEKL. CDR3 size: 17 residues. Written as DNA, the CDR3 is TGCGCCAGCAGCCATGTTCGTCAGGGGTTGGACCAAGAGACCCAGTACTTC. This sequence encodes CASSHVRQGLDQETQYF.

The chain carries TRBV6-2 or TRBV6-3 and TRBJ2-7, with D uncertain. This CDR3 is built from 12 residues. CDR1 MNHEY and CDR2 SVGEGT come from the germline V gene. V was trimmed by 6 bases and J by 2 bases, leaving 8 bases between them. The CDR3 loop reads CASSPPTYEQYF. The CDR3 DNA follows: TGTGCCAGCAGCCCTCCAACCTACGAGCAGTACTTC.

V and J are TRBV9 and TRBJ1-3, with D unresolved. The CDR3 totals 17 residues. From germline, CDR1 is SGDLS and CDR2 YYNGEE. V gave up 0 bases and J gave up 0 bases, with 13 bases separating them. For the CDR3, the DNA is TGTGCCAGCAGCGTAGGAGAGGTTACCCCCTCTGGAAACACCATATATTTT. As protein: CASSVGEVTPSGNTIYF.